What follows is one T cell receptor beta chain and its context. Antigen specificity is unknown. This sample is part of a study of cytomegalovirus exposure and HLA in healthy donors. The length of the CDR3 is 15 residues. Germline V CDR1 and CDR2: SGDLS, YYNGEE. The PCR employed 60 Vbeta primers together with 13 Jbeta primers. The assay was immunoSEQ multiplex PCR, and TCRdb's table has in-frame clones only and misses some. The sample records around 220,000 clones, around 79% being singletons. Study observations and caveats: Rarity held for most TCR sequences, but there were some public TCRs that occurred in many donors. Reportedly, HLA-A and HLA-B alleles of most subjects were accurately predicted from TCR beta. In a later analysis, TCR association rates varied by HLA locus: DRB1 most, HLA-C fewest. Cytomegalovirus-associated status was assigned to more than 150 TCR beta chains.

This clonotype was obtained from a man between 18 and 35 years old in good health and CMV-seronegative. The chain recombines TRBV9 with TRBJ2-5; tentative D call: TRBD1 (6 bases). The end of the DNA aligns better with TRBJ2-7, so the J call may be wrong. Sequenced: PBMCs. This CDR3 is CASSPRTALDYEQYF. DNA of the CDR3: TGTGCCAGCAGCCCCCGGACAGCACTAGACTACGAGCAGTACTTC.